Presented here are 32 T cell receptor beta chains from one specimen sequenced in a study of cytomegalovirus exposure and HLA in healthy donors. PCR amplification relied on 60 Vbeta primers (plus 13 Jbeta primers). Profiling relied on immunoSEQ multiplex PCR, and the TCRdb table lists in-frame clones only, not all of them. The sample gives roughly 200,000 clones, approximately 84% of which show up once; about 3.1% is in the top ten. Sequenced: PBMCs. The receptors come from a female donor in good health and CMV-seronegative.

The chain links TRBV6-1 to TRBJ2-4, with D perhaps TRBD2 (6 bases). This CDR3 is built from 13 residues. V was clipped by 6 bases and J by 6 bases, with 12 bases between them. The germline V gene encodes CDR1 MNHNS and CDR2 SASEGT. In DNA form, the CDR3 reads TGTGCCAGCAGGGAGGGCGGAAGAAACATTCAGTACTTC. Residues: CASREGGRNIQYF.

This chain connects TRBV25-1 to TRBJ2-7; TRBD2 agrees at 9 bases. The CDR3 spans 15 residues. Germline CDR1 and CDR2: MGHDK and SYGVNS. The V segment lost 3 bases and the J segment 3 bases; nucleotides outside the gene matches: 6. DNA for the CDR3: TGTGCCAGCAGTGACGGTGGCGGGAGGGTCTACGAGCAGTACTTC. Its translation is CASSDGGGRVYEQYF.

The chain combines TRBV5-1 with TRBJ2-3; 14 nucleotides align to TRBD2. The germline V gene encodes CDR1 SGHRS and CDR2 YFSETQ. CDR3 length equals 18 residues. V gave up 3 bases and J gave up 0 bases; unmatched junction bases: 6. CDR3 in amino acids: CASSYGTSGSPSTDTQYF. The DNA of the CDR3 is TGCGCCAGCAGCTATGGGACTAGCGGGAGCCCTAGCACAGATACGCAGTATTTT.

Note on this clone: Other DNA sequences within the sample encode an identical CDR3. The CDR3 bases are TGTGCCAGCTCTCCGGGACAGGGGGCGTACGAGCAGTACTTC. It is translated as CASSPGQGAYEQYF. The chain is built from TRBV18 and TRBJ2-7, with 12 bases fitting TRBD1. After removal of 6 bases from V and 4 bases from J, the junction contained 4 bases not matched to a gene. Per germline, CDR1 KGHSH and CDR2 LQKENI. The CDR3 length is 14 residues. The variable domain in full, with the rest retrieved from reference TRBV18 and TRBJ2-7, is NAGVMQNPRHLVRRRGQEARLRCSPMKGHSHVYWYRQLPEEGLKFMVYLQKENIIDESGMPKERFSAEFPKEGPSILRIQQVVRGDSAAYFCASSPGQGAYEQYFGPGTRLTVT.

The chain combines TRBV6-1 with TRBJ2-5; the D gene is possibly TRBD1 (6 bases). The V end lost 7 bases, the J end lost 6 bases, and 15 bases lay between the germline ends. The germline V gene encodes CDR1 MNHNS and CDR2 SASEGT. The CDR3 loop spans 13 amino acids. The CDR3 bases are TGTGCCAGCATCTTTACAGGGTTACAGACCCAGTACTTC. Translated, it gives CASIFTGLQTQYF.

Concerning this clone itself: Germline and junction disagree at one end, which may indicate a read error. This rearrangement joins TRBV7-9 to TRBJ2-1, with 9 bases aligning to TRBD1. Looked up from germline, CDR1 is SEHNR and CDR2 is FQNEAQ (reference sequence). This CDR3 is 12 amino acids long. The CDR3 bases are TGTTCCAGCAGCTTAGGGGACAGGGTAAAGTTCTTC. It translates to CSSSLGDRVKFF.

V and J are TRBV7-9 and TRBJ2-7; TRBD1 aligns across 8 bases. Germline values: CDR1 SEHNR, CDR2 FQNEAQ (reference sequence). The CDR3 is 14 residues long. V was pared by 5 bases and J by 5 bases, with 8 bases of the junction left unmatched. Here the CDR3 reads CASSHSRTGHEQYF. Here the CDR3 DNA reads TGTGCCAGCAGCCACTCTCGGACAGGGCACGAGCAGTACTTC.

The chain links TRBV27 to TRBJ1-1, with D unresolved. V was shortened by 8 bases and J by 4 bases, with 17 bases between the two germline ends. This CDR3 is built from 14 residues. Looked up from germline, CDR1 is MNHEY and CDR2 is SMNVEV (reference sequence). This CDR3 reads CASRHDGGRTEAFF. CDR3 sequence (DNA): TGTGCCAGCCGCCACGACGGAGGACGCACTGAAGCTTTCTTT.

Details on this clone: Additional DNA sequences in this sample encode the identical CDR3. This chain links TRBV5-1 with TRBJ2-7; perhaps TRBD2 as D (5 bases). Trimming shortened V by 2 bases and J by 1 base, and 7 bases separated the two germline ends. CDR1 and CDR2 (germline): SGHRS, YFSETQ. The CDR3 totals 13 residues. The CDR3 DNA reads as TGCGCCAGCAGCTTAACTAGTTCCTACGAGCAGTACTTC. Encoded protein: CASSLTSSYEQYF.

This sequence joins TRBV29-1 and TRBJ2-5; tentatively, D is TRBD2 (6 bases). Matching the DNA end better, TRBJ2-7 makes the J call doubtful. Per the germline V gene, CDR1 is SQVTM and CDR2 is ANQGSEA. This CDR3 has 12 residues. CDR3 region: CSASSGLYEQYF. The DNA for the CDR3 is TGCAGCGCCTCTTCGGGACTCTACGAGCAGTACTTC.

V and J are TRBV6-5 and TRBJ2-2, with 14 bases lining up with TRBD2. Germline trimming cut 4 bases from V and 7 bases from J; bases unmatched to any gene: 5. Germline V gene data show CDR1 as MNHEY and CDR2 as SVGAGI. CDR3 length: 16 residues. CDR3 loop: CASSWTSGGTVGELFF. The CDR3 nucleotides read TGTGCCAGCAGTTGGACTAGCGGGGGGACGGTCGGGGAGCTGTTTTTT.

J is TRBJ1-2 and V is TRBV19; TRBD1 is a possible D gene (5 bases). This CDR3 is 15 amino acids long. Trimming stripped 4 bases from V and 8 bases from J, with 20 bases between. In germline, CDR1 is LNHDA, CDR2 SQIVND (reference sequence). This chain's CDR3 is CASSKPGLTKEGYTF. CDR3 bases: TGTGCCAGTAGTAAACCGGGACTTACCAAGGAGGGCTACACCTTC.

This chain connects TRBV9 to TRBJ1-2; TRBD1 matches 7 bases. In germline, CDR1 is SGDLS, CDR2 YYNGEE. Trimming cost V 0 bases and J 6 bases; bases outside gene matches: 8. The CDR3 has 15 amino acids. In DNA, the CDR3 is TGTGCCAGCAGCGTAGGAGACAGGGATGTGAATGGCTACACCTTC. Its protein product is CASSVGDRDVNGYTF.

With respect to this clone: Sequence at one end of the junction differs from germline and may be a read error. The DNA of the CDR3 is TGTGCCAGCAGCCCTTCGACAGGCTCCCTATGGACCGGAGAGCTGTTTTTT. It yields the protein CASSPSTGSLWTGELFF. The chain combines TRBV7-9 with TRBJ2-2, with D possibly matching TRBD1 (6 bases). The germline CDR1 and CDR2 sequences are SEHNR and FQNEAQ (reference sequence). This CDR3 is 17 amino acids long.

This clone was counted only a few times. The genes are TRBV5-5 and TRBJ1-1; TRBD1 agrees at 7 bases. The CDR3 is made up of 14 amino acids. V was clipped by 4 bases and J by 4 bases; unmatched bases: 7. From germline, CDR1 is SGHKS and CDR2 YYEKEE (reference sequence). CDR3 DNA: TGTGCCAGCAGCCTACGACAGGGAGGCACTGAAGCTTTCTTT. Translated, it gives CASSLRQGGTEAFF.

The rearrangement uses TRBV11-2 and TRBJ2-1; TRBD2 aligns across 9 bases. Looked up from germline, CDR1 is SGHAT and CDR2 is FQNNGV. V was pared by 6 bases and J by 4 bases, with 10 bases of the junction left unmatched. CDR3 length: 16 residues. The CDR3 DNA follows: TGTGCCAGCAGGAGTATAGCGGGAGTTAGGTACAATGAGCAGTTCTTC. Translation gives CASRSIAGVRYNEQFF.

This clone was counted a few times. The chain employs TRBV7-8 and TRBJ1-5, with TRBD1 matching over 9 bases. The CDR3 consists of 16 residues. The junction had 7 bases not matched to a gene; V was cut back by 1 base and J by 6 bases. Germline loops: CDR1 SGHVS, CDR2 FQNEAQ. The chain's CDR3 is CASSLVGTGHGQPQHF. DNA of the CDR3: TGTGCCAGCAGCTTAGTTGGGACAGGGCACGGTCAGCCCCAGCATTTT.

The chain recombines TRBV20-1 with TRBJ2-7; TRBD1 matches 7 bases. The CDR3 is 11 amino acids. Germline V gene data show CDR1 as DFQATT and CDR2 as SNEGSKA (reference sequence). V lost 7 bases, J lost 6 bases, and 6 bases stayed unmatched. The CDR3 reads CSVMTGTEQYF. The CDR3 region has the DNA TGCAGTGTCATGACAGGGACCGAGCAGTACTTC.

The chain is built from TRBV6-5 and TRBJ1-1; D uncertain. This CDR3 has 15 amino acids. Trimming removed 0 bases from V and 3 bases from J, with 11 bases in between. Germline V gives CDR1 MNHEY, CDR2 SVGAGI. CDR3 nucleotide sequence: TGTGCCAGCAGTTACTCGTCGGGGAGATACACTGAAGCTTTCTTT. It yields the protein CASSYSSGRYTEAFF.

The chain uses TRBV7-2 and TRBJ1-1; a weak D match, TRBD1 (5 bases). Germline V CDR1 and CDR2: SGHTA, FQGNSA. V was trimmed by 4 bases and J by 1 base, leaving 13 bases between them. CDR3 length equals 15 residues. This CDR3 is CASSSVHGQNTEAFF. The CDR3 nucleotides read TGTGCCAGCAGCTCAGTCCACGGACAGAACACTGAAGCTTTCTTT.

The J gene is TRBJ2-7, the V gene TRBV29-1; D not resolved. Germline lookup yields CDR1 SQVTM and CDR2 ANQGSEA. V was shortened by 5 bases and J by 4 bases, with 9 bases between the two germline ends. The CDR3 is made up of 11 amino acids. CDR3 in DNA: TGCAGCGTTCGTGACTTATACGAGCAGTACTTC. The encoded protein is CSVRDLYEQYF.

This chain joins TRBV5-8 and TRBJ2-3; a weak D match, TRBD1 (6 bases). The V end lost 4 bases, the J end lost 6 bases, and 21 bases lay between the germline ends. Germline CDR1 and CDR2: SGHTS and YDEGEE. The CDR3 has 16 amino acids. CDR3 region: CASSKGVGGTVDTQYF. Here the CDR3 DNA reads TGTGCCAGCAGCAAGGGGGTTGGGGGAACGGTGGATACGCAGTATTTT.

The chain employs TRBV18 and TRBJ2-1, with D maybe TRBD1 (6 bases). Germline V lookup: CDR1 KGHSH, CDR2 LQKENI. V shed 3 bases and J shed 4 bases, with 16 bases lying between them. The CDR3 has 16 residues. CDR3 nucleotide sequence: TGTGCCAGCTCACCCCTGGTACAGGGTGGGTACAATGAGCAGTTCTTC. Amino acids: CASSPLVQGGYNEQFF.

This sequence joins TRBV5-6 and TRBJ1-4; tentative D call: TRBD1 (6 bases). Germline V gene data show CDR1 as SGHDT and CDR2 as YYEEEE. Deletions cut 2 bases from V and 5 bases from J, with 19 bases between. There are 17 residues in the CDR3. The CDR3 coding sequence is TGTGCCAGCAGCTTTTTCTATTACAGGGAACCCAATGAAAAACTGTTTTTT. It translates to CASSFFYYREPNEKLFF.

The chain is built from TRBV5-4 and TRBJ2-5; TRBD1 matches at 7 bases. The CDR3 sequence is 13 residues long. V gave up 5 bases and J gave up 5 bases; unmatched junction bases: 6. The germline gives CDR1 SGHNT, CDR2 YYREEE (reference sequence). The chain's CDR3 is CASSFDRAETQYF. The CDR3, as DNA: TGTGCCAGCAGTTTTGACAGGGCGGAGACCCAGTACTTC.

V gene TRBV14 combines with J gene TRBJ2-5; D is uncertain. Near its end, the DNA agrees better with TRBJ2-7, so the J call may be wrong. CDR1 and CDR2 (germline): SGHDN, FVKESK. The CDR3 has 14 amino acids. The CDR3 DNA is TGTGCCAGCAGCCAAGTAACGTGGGCAGGCGAGCAGTACTTC. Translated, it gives CASSQVTWAGEQYF.

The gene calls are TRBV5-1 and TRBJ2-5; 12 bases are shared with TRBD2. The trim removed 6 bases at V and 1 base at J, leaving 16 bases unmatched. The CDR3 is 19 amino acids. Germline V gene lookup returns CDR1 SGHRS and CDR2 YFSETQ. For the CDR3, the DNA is TGCGCCAGCACCGTCCACCCCTTAACTAGCGGGGGGTCCCAAGAGACCCAGTACTTC. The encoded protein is CASTVHPLTSGGSQETQYF.

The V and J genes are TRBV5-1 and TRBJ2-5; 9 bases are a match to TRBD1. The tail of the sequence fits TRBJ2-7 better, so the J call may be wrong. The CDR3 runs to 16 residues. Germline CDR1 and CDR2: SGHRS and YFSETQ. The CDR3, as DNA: TGCGCCAGCAGCTTACAACCGGGACAGGGCTATTACGAGCAGTACTTC. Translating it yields CASSLQPGQGYYEQYF.

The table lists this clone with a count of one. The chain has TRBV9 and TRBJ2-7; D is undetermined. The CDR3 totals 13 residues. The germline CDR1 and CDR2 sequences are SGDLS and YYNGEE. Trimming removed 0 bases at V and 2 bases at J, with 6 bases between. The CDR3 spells CASSVAPPYEQYF. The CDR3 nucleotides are TGTGCCAGCAGCGTAGCTCCCCCCTACGAGCAGTACTTC.

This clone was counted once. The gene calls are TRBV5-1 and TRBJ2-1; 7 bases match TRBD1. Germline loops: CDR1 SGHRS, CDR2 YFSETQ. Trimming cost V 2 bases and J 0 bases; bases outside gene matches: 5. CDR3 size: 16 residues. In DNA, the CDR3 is TGCGCCAGCAGCTTATGGGGACAGAGCTCCTACAATGAGCAGTTCTTC. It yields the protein CASSLWGQSSYNEQFF.

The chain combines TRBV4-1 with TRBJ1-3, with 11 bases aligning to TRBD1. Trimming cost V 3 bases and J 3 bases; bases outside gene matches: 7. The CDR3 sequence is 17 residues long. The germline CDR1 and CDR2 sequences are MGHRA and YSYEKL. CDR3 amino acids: CASSHPWTGGFGNTIYF. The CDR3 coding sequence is TGCGCCAGCAGCCACCCCTGGACAGGGGGCTTTGGAAACACCATATATTTT.

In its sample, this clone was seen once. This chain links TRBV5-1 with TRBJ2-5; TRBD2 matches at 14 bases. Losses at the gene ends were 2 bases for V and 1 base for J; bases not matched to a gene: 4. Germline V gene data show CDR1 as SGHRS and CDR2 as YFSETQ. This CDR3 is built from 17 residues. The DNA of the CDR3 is TGCGCCAGCAGCTTCGGGACTAGCGGGGGAGCCCAAGAGACCCAGTACTTC. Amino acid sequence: CASSFGTSGGAQETQYF.